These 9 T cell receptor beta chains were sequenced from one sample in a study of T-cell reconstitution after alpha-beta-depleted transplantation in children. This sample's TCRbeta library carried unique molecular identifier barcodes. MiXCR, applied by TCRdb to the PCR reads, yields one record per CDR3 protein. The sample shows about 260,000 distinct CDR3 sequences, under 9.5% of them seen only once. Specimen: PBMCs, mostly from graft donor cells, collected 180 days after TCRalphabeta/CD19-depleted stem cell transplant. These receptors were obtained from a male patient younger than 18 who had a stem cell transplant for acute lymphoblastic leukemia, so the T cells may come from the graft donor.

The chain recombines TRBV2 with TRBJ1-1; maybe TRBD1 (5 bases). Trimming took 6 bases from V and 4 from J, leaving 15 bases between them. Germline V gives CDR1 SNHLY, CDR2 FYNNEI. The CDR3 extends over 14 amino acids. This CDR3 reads CASRGEQVGTEAFF. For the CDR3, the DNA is TGTGCCAGCAGGGGGGAACAAGTTGGCACTGAAGCTTTCTTT. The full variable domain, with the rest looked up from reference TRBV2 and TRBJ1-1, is EPEVTQTPSHQVTQMGQEVILRCVPISNHLYFYWYRQILGQKVEFLVSFYNNEISEKSEIFDDQFSVERPDGSNFTLKIRSTKLEDSAMYFCASRGEQVGTEAFFGQGTRLTVV.

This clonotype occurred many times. CDR3 amino acids: CASSFTLRPENTEAFF. The DNA for the CDR3 is TGTGCCAGCAGTTTTACCCTCCGACCAGAGAACACTGAAGCTTTCTTT. The chain uses TRBV12-3 or TRBV12-4 and TRBJ1-1, with D unresolved. The CDR3 contains 16 residues. V lost 3 bases and J lost 1, with 15 bases in between.

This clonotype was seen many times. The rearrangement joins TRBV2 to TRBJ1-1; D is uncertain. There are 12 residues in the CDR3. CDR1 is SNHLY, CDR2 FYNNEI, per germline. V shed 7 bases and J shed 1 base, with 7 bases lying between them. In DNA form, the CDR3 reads TGTGCCAGCAATCCGGGGAACACTGAAGCTTTCTTT. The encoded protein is CASNPGNTEAFF. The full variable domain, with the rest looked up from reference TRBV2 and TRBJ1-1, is EPEVTQTPSHQVTQMGQEVILRCVPISNHLYFYWYRQILGQKVEFLVSFYNNEISEKSEIFDDQFSVERPDGSNFTLKIRSTKLEDSAMYFCASNPGNTEAFFGQGTRLTVV.

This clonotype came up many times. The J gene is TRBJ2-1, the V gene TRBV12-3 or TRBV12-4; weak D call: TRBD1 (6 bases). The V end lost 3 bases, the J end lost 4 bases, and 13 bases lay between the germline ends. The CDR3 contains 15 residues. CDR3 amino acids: CASSLGDTGYNEQFF. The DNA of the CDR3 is TGTGCCAGCAGTTTGGGGGACACCGGATACAATGAGCAGTTCTTC.

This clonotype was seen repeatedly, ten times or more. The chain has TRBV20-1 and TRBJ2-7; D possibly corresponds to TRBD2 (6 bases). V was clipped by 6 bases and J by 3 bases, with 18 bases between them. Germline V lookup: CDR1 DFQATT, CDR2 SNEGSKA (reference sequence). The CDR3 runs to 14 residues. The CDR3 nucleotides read TGCAGTGCCCCGGGGAGCGGGCGAAACTACGAGCAGTACTTC. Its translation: CSAPGSGRNYEQYF.

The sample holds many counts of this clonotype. The CDR3 spells CASSYGLAGPSYNEQFF. The DNA of the CDR3 is TGTGCCAGCAGTTACGGCCTAGCGGGACCATCCTACAATGAGCAGTTCTTC. This chain joins TRBV6-5 and TRBJ2-1; TRBD2 agrees at 9 bases. The CDR3 loop spans 17 amino acids. CDR1 is MNHEY and CDR2 is SVGAGI in the germline V gene. The V segment lost 2 bases and the J segment 1 base; nucleotides outside the gene matches: 6.

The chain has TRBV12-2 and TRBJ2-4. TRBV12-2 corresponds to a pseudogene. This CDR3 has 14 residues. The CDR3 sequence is CASRPVIAKNIQYF. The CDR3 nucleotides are TGTGCAAGTCGCCCAGTTATAGCCAAAAACATTCAGTACTTC.

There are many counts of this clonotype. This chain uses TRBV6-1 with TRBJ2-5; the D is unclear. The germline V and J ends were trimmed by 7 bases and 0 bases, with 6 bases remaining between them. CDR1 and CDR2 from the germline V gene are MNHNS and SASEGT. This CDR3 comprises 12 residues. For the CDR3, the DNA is TGTGCCAGCATCCGGTACCAAGAGACCCAGTACTTC. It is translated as CASIRYQETQYF.

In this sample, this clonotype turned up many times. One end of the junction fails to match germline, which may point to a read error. The CDR3 region is CASSPGQGHF. In DNA form, the CDR3 reads TGTGCCAGCAGCCCGGGACAGGGCCACTTC. This chain joins TRBV7-2 and TRBJ1-2; TRBD1 aligns across 9 bases. CDR3 length: 10 residues. Looked up from germline, CDR1 is SGHTA and CDR2 is FQGNSA.